This TCR beta chain stems from a study of T cell responses to AZD1222 COVID-19 vaccine. Second-dose timings of about 4 or about 12 weeks were pooled. TCRdb keeps only in-frame clones here, not all; method: immunoSEQ multiplex PCR. The sample lists 100,000 to 150,000 clones, 75% to 95% occurring once. This clonotype originated in an adult who received the AZD1222 COVID-19 vaccine. This specimen consisted of peripheral blood, obtained 28 days after the second AZD1222 dose.

CDR3 amino acids: CASSLGLPNTGELFF. The CDR3 DNA follows: TGTGCCAGCAGCTTGGGTTTGCCGAACACCGGGGAGCTGTTTTTT. The chain has TRBV5-5 and TRBJ2-2; D is undetermined. V was trimmed by 0 bases and J by 0 bases, leaving 6 bases between them. The CDR3 is 15 amino acids. CDR1 is SGHKS, CDR2 YYEKEE, per germline (reference sequence).